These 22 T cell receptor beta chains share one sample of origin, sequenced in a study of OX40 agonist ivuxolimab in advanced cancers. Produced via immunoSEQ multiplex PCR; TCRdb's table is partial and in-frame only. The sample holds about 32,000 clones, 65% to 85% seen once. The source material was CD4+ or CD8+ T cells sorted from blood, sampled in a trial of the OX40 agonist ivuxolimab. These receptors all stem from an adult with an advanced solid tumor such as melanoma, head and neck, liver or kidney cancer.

The CDR3 DNA reads as TGTGCCAGCAGCCCCTGGGGACAGGGGCTTGGTTCACCCCTCCACTTT. Amino acids: CASSPWGQGLGSPLHF. J is TRBJ1-6 and V is TRBV9, with TRBD1 identical over 10 bases. V lost 4 bases and J lost 9; bases outside the gene matches: 10. The CDR3 consists of 16 residues. Germline V gene data show CDR1 as SGDLS and CDR2 as YYNGEE.

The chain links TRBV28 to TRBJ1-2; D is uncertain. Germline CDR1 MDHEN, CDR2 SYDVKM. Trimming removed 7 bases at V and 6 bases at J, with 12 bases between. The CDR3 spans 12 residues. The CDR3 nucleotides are TGTGCCAGCACCCCCGGGCACAATGGCTACACCTTC. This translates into CASTPGHNGYTF.

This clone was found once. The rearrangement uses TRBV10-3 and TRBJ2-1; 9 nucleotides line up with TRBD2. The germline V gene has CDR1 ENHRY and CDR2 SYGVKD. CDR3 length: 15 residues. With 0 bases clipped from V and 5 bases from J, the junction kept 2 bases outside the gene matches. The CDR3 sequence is CAISESGLAHNEQFF. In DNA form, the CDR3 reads TGTGCCATCAGTGAGTCGGGACTAGCTCACAATGAGCAGTTCTTC.

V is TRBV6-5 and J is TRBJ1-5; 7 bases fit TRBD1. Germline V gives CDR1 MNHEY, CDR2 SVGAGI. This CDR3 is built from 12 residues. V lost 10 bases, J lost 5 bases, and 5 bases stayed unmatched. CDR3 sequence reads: CAIPGGHQPQHF. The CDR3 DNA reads TGTGCCATCCCAGGGGGGCATCAGCCCCAGCATTTT.

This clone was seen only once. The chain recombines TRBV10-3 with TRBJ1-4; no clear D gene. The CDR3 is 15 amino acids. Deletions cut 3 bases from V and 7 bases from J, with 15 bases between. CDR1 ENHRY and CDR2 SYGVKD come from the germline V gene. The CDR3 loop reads CAISEGSLRGEKLFF. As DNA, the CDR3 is TGTGCCATCAGTGAAGGTAGCCTACGGGGTGAAAAACTGTTTTTT.

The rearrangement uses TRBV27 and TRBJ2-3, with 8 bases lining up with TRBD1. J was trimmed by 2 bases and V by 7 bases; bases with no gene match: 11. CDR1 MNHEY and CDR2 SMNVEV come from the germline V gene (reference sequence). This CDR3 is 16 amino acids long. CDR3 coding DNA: TGTGCCAGCACCTCGTTACGGACAGGGATCACAGATACGCAGTATTTT. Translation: CASTSLRTGITDTQYF.

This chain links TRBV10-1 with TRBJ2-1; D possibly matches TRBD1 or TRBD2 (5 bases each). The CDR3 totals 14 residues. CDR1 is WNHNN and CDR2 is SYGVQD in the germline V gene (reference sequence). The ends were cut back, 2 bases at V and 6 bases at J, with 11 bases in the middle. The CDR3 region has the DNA TGCGCCAGCAGTGAGGAGGGACGATTCAATGAGCAGTTCTTC. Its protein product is CASSEEGRFNEQFF.

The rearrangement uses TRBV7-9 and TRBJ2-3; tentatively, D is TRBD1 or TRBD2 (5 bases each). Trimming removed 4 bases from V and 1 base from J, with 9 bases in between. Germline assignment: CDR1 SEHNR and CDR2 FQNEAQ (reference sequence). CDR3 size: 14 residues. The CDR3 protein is CASSWGIGTDTQYF. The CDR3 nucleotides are TGTGCCAGCAGCTGGGGGATTGGCACAGATACGCAGTATTTT.

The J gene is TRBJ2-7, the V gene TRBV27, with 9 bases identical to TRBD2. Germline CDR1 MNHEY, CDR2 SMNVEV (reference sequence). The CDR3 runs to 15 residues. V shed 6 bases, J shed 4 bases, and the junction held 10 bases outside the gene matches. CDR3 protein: CASSRSGRGEYEQYF. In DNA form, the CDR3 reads TGTGCCAGCAGCCGTAGCGGGAGAGGTGAATACGAGCAGTACTTC.

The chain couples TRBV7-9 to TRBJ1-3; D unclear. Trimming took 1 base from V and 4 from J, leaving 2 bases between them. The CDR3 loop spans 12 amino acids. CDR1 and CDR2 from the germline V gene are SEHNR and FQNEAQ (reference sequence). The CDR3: CASSLGGNTIYF. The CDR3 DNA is TGTGCCAGCAGCTTAGGAGGAAACACCATATATTTT.

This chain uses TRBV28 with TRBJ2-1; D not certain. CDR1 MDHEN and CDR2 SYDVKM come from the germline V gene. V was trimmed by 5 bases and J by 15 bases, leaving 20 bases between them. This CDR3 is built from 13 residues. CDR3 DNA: TGTGCCAGCAGTCTACCGGGCCTGAAGTCCGGGTTCTTC. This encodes CASSLPGLKSGFF.

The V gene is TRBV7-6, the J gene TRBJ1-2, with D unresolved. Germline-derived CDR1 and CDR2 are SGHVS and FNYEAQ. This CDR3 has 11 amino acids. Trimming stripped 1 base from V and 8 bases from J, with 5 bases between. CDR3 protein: CASSLGNGYTF. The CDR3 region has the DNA TGTGCCAGCAGCTTAGGCAACGGCTACACCTTC. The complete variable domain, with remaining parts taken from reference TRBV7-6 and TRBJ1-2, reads GAGVSQSPRYKVTKRGQDVALRCDPISGHVSLYWYRQALGQGPEFLTYFNYEAQQDKSGLPNDRFSAERPEGSISTLTIQRTEQRDSAMYRCASSLGNGYTFGSGTRLTVV.

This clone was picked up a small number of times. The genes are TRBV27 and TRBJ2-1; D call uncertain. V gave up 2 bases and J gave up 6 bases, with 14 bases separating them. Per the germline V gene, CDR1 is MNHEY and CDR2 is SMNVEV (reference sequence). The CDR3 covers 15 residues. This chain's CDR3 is CASSLGGVGPNEQFF. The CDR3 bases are TGTGCCAGCAGTTTAGGCGGCGTAGGTCCCAATGAGCAGTTCTTC.

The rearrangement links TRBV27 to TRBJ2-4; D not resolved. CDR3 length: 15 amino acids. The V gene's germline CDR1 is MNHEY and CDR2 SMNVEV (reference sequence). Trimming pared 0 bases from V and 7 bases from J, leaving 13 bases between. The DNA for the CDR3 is TGTGCCAGCAGTTTATCCAAGGTCCCGGGTAACATTCAGTACTTC. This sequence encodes CASSLSKVPGNIQYF.

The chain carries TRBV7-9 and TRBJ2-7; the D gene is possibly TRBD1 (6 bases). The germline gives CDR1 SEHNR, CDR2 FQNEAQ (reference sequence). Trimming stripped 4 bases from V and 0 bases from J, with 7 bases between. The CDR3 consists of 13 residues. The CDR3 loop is CASSSDSSYEQYF. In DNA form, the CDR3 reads TGTGCCAGCAGCTCGGACAGCTCCTACGAGCAGTACTTC.

This CDR3 is CASSPSAAPGEQYF. The CDR3 DNA follows: TGTGCCAGCAGCCCTTCGGCAGCCCCTGGCGAGCAGTACTTC. The J gene is TRBJ2-5, the V gene TRBV7-3, with D uncertain. Matching the DNA end better, TRBJ2-7 makes the J call doubtful. Looked up from germline, CDR1 is SGHTA and CDR2 is FQGTGA. The CDR3 totals 14 residues.

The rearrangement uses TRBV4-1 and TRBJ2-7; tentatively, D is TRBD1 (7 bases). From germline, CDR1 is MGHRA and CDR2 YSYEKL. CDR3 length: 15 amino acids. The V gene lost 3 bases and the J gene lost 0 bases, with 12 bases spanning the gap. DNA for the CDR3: TGCGCCAGCAGCCAGCGGGACAGCGACTCCTACGAGCAGTACTTC. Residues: CASSQRDSDSYEQYF.

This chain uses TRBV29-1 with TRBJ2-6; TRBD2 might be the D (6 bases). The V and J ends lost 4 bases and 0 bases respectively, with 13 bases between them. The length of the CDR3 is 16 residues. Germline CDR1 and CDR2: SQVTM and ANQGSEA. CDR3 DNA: TGCAGCGTTGGAGGAGGGCACCCCTCTGGGGCCAACGTCCTGACTTTC. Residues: CSVGGGHPSGANVLTF.

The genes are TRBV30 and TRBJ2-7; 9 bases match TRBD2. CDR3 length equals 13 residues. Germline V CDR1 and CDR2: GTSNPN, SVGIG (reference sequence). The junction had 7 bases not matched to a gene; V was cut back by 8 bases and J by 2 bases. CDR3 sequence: CAVRREGTYEQYF. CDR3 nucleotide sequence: TGTGCCGTTAGGCGGGAGGGCACCTACGAGCAGTACTTC.

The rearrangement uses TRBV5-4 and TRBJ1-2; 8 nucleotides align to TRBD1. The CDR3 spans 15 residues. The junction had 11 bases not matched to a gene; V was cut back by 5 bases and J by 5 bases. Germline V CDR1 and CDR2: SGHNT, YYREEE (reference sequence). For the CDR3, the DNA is TGTGCCAGCAGTTCCGCGGACAGGGAATGGTATGGCTACACCTTC. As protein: CASSSADREWYGYTF.

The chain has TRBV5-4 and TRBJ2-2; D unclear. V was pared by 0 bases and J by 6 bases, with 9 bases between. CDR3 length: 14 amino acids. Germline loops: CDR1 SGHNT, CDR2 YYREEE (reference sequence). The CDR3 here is CASSLVPPAGELFF. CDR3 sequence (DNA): TGTGCCAGCAGCTTGGTGCCCCCCGCCGGGGAGCTGTTTTTT.

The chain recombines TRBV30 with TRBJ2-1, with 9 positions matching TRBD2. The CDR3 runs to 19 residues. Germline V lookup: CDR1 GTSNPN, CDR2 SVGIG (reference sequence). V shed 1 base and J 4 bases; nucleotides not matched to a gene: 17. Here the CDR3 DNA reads TGTGCCTGGAGTGGTTTTCTAGCGGGGAAAGAGTTAAGATACAATGAGCAGTTCTTC. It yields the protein CAWSGFLAGKELRYNEQFF.